This entry describes one T cell receptor beta chain. V lost 5 bases and J lost 1; bases outside the gene matches: 4. CDR3 length: 14 residues. Germline-derived CDR1 and CDR2 are SGHRS and YFSETQ. The data were taken from a study of blood T cells in healthy people across ages. A second PCR of about 7 to 12 cycles used a sample-barcoded 5' primer and a J-beta primer mix. A tag from a template-switch adaptor with 12 random nucleotides marked each cDNA molecule. In TCRdb, the 5' RACE reads were re-called with MiXCR into one record per CDR3 protein. The table lists fewer than 800,000 distinct CDR3 sequences, about half of them singletons, with about 32% in the top ten.

The source is a woman aged 55-70 years in good health. The sequenced sample was blood. The rearrangement links TRBV5-1 to TRBJ2-7, with TRBD1 matching over 9 bases. The CDR3 coding sequence is TGCGCCAGCAGTAAGACAGGGGGTTCCTACGAGCAGTACTTC. Its protein product is CASSKTGGSYEQYF.